The 21 T cell receptor beta chains below were found in one sample sequenced in a study of OX40 agonist ivuxolimab in advanced cancers. The library was made by the immunoSEQ multiplex PCR assay. Sourced from immuneACCESS, this table was stored by TCRdb with only in-frame sequences that have V and J called. A share of the clones is absent; for the studies checked, an unresolved V gene accounts for under half, and the remainder has no known explanation. The sample contains about 40,000 clones, around 88% of them found a single time. The top ten clones comprise roughly 25% of the sample. The sequences come from CD4+ or CD8+ T cells sorted from blood, collected in a trial of the OX40 agonist ivuxolimab. These receptors all stem from an adult with an advanced solid tumor such as melanoma, head and neck, liver or kidney cancer.

This chain joins TRBV27 and TRBJ2-3, with 12 bases fitting TRBD2. The trim removed 5 bases at V and 6 bases at J, leaving 6 bases unmatched. Germline lookup yields CDR1 MNHEY and CDR2 SMNVEV (reference sequence). The length of the CDR3 is 15 residues. The CDR3 sequence: CASSPLTSGSDTQYF. The CDR3 coding sequence is TGTGCCAGCAGTCCCCTGACTAGCGGGAGTGATACGCAGTATTTT.

The rearrangement joins TRBV12-5 to TRBJ2-2; 7 bases fit TRBD1. J was trimmed by 6 bases and V by 0 bases; bases with no gene match: 7. The length of the CDR3 is 16 residues. CDR1 is LGHNT and CDR2 is FRNRAP in the germline V gene. CDR3 in amino acids: CASGLVLAGGSGELFF. DNA for the CDR3: TGTGCTAGTGGTTTGGTATTGGCAGGGGGTTCCGGGGAGCTGTTTTTT.

The chain joins TRBV7-2 to TRBJ2-4; D not resolved. The germline CDR1 and CDR2 sequences are SGHTA and FQGNSA. The CDR3 contains 14 residues. V was clipped by 5 bases and J by 2 bases, with 10 bases between them. The CDR3 DNA is TGTGCCAGCAGCCCCTTTGGGTCCAAAAACATTCAGTACTTC. It codes for CASSPFGSKNIQYF.

This chain connects TRBV7-9 to TRBJ2-3, with a weak D call TRBD1 (5 bases). Trimming removed 6 bases from V and 1 base from J, with 11 bases in between. Germline lookup yields CDR1 SEHNR and CDR2 FQNEAQ (reference sequence). CDR3 length: 14 amino acids. The CDR3 DNA reads TGTGCCAGCAGAGGGGCTTGGGGCACAGATACGCAGTATTTT. It codes for CASRGAWGTDTQYF.

The chain couples TRBV4-1 to TRBJ1-1; D perhaps matches TRBD1 (5 bases). V was cut by 0 bases and J by 1 base, with 6 bases left in between. Germline lookup yields CDR1 MGHRA and CDR2 YSYEKL. The length of the CDR3 is 14 residues. CDR3 coding DNA: TGCGCCAGCAGCCAAGACGGGGGGAACACTGAAGCTTTCTTT. Translating gives CASSQDGGNTEAFF.

The chain couples TRBV4-2 to TRBJ2-7, with 9 bases identical to TRBD1. The germline V gene has CDR1 LGHNA and CDR2 YNFKEQ. With V trimmed by 6 bases and J by 7 bases, 13 bases remained unmatched. This CDR3 is built from 15 residues. CDR3 in DNA: TGTGCCAGCAGTCAAACCGGGACAGGGCTTCGAGAGCAGTACTTC. This codes for CASSQTGTGLREQYF.

The chain employs TRBV27 and TRBJ2-7; D call uncertain. In germline, CDR1 is MNHEY, CDR2 SMNVEV (reference sequence). Trimming cost V 5 bases and J 3 bases, with 11 bases left between them. There are 13 residues in the CDR3. This CDR3 reads CASSPRPIYEQYF. CDR3 DNA sequence: TGTGCCAGCAGTCCCCGCCCGATCTACGAGCAGTACTTC.

The J gene is TRBJ2-1, the V gene TRBV28, with a weak D call TRBD2 (5 bases). The CDR3 has 14 amino acids. V was cut by 2 bases and J by 7 bases, with 12 bases left in between. CDR1 is MDHEN, CDR2 SYDVKM, per germline. The CDR3 DNA reads TGTGCCAGCAGTTTAGGGAGAGGTAGGAATGAGCAGTTCTTC. Encoded protein: CASSLGRGRNEQFF.

The CDR3 reads CASSYIAGERGEQYF. CDR3 bases: TGTGCCAGCAGTTACATAGCGGGGGAACGTGGCGAGCAGTACTTC. The chain employs TRBV6-5 and TRBJ2-7; TRBD2 matches at 9 bases. Trimming at V came to 2 bases and at J to 6 bases, leaving 8 bases not matched to a gene. The CDR3 runs 15 residues. The germline CDR1 and CDR2 sequences are MNHEY and SVGAGI.

This chain links TRBV30 with TRBJ2-5; the match to TRBD1 covers 8 bases. Germline V gene sequence: CDR1 GTSNPN, CDR2 SVGIG (reference sequence). The CDR3 totals 16 residues. Trimming took 1 base from V and 3 from J; bases not matched to a gene: 10. For the CDR3, the DNA is TGTGCCTGGAGTGGGGGGGTTTCGGACAGGGAAGAGACCCAGTACTTC. Encoded protein: CAWSGGVSDREETQYF.

This clone was recorded only once. The chain employs TRBV28 and TRBJ2-7, with 9 bases matching TRBD1. Trimming removed 5 bases from V and 2 bases from J; junction bases left unmatched: 4. Germline values: CDR1 MDHEN, CDR2 SYDVKM. This CDR3 has 14 amino acids. In DNA form, the CDR3 reads TGTGCCAGCAGTATGGACAGGGGCCCCTACGAGCAGTACTTC. Amino acid sequence: CASSMDRGPYEQYF.

The CDR3 loop is CASSRRNTEAFF. CDR3 DNA sequence: TGTGCCAGCAGCCGCAGGAACACTGAAGCTTTCTTT. J is TRBJ1-1 and V is TRBV11-2; the D is unclear. Germline V lookup: CDR1 SGHAT, CDR2 FQNNGV. Trimming removed 5 bases from V and 1 base from J, with 5 bases in between. The CDR3 is 12 amino acids. Looking up the rest from reference TRBV11-2 and TRBJ1-1 gives the full variable domain: EAGVAQSPRYKIIEKRQSVAFWCNPISGHATLYWYQQILGQGPKLLIQFQNNGVVDDSQLPKDRFSAERLKGVDSTLKIQPAKLEDSAVYLCASSRRNTEAFFGQGTRLTVV.

The rearrangement uses TRBV6-1 and TRBJ2-7; D may match TRBD1 or TRBD2 (5 bases each). This CDR3 comprises 15 residues. V dropped 4 bases and J dropped 0 bases, with 13 bases sitting between them. Germline V lookup: CDR1 MNHNS, CDR2 SASEGT. CDR3 nucleotides: TGTGCCAGCAGTGCATACCGGGACGGCTCCTACGAGCAGTACTTC. This translates into CASSAYRDGSYEQYF.

V is TRBV21-1 and J is TRBJ2-7; the DNA was not compared with TRBD1, the D call given in the table. TRBV21-1 is given as a pseudogene. CDR3 length: 14 amino acids. The CDR3 DNA sequence: TGTGCCAGCAGCAAAGCAATGGCACCCTACGAGCAGTACTTC. Translating gives CASSKAMAPYEQYF.

The rearrangement joins TRBV5-4 to TRBJ1-5; no reliable D call. The V gene's germline CDR1 is SGHNT and CDR2 YYREEE (reference sequence). With 0 bases removed from V and 6 bases from J, the gap between germline ends came to 16 bases. The length of the CDR3 is 16 residues. The CDR3 DNA is TGTGCCAGCAGCTTGGACGGCCCCAGCTTGAGTCAGCCCCAGCATTTT. Translating it yields CASSLDGPSLSQPQHF.

The chain employs TRBV9 and TRBJ2-3, with 7 bases aligning to TRBD2. Germline loops: CDR1 SGDLS, CDR2 YYNGEE. Trimming took 8 bases from V and 2 from J; bases not matched to a gene: 5. The CDR3 consists of 13 residues. The DNA for the CDR3 is TGTGCCAGTGGGACTACCAACACAGATACGCAGTATTTT. Encoded protein: CASGTTNTDTQYF.

The chain links TRBV5-7 to TRBJ1-2, with D possibly TRBD1 on 5 matching bases. TRBV5-7 is an open reading frame whose function is uncertain. V gave up 0 bases and J gave up 4 bases, with 13 bases separating them. There are 15 residues in the CDR3. The CDR3 DNA is TGTGCCAGCAGCTTGGGGGGGACGGACGTCTATGGCTACACCTTC. This translates into CASSLGGTDVYGYTF.

The V and J genes are TRBV7-6 and TRBJ2-1, with a tentative D call TRBD2 (5 bases). Germline CDR1 and CDR2: SGHVS and FNYEAQ. The CDR3 spans 14 residues. Trimming stripped 5 bases from V and 2 bases from J, with 10 bases between. The DNA for the CDR3 is TGTGCCAGCAGCCCACTAGGGACCTACAATGAGCAGTTCTTC. It yields the protein CASSPLGTYNEQFF.

The V gene is TRBV5-8, the J gene TRBJ2-7; 8 nucleotides agree with TRBD1. The germline gives CDR1 SGHTS, CDR2 YDEGEE. Trimming at V came to 4 bases and at J to 5 bases, leaving 8 bases not matched to a gene. The CDR3 has 14 residues. The CDR3 loop is CASSRGQGSDEQYF. In nucleotides, the CDR3 is TGTGCCAGCAGCCGTGGACAGGGAAGCGACGAGCAGTACTTC.

V gene TRBV10-1 combines with J gene TRBJ2-7; TRBD1 agrees at 7 bases. This CDR3 region has 18 residues. With 6 bases clipped from V and 1 base from J, the junction kept 18 bases outside the gene matches. The germline V gene has CDR1 WNHNN and CDR2 SYGVQD (reference sequence). The CDR3 DNA reads TGCGCCAGCAGACTGACTATCGAGGACAGGAGAAAATCCTACGAGCAGTACTTC. This codes for CASRLTIEDRRKSYEQYF.

This chain joins TRBV7-6 and TRBJ1-2; D gene uncertain. Germline V gene lookup returns CDR1 SGHVS and CDR2 FNYEAQ. The CDR3 sequence is 15 residues long. The V gene lost 5 bases and the J gene lost 0 bases, with 13 bases spanning the gap. CDR3 DNA: TGTGCCAGCAGCCCCTCAGCCCGCTCTAACTATGGCTACACCTTC. Its translation is CASSPSARSNYGYTF.